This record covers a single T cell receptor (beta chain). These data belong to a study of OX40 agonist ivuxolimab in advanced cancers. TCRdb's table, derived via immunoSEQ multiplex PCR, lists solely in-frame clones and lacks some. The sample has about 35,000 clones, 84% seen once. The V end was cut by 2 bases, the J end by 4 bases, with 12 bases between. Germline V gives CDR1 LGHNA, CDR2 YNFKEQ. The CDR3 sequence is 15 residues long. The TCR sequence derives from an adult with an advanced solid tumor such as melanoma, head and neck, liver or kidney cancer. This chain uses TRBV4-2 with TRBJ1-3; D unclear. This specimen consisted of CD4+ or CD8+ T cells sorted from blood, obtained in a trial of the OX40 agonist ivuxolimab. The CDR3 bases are TGTGCCAGCAGCCAACCCGCGGGAGCGGGAAACACCATATATTTT. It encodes CASSQPAGAGNTIYF.